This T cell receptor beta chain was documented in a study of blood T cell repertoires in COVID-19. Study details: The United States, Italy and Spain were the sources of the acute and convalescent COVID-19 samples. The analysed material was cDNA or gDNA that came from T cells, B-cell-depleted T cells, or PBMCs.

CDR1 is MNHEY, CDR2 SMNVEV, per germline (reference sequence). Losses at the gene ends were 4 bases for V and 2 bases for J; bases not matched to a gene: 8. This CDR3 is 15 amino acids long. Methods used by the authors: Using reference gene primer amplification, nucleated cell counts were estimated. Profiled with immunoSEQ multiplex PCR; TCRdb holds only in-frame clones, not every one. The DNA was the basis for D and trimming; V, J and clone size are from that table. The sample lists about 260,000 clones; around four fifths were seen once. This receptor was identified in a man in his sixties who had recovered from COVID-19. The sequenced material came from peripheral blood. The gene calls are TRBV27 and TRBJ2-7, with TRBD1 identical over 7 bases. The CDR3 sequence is CASSSLGGQTYEQYF. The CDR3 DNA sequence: TGTGCCAGCAGTTCCCTAGGGGGACAGACCTACGAGCAGTACTTC.